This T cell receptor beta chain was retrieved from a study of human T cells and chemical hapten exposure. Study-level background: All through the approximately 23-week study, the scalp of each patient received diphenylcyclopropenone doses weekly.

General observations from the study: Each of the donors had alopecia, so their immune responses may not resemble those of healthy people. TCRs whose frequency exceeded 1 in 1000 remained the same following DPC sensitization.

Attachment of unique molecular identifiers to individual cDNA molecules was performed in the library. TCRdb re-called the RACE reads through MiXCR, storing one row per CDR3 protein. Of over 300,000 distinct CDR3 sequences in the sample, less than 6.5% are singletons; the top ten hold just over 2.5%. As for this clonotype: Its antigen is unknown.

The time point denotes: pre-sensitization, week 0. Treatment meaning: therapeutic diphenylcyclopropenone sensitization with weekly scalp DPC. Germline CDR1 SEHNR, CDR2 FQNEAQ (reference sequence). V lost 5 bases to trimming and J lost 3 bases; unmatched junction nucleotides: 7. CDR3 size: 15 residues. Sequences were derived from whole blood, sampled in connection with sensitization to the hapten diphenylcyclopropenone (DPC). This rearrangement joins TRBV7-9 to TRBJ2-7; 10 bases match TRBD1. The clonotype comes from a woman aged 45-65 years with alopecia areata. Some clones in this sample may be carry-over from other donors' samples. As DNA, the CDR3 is TGTGCCAGCAGCCAGGGACAGGGGTTACACTACGAGCAGTACTTC. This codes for CASSQGQGLHYEQYF.